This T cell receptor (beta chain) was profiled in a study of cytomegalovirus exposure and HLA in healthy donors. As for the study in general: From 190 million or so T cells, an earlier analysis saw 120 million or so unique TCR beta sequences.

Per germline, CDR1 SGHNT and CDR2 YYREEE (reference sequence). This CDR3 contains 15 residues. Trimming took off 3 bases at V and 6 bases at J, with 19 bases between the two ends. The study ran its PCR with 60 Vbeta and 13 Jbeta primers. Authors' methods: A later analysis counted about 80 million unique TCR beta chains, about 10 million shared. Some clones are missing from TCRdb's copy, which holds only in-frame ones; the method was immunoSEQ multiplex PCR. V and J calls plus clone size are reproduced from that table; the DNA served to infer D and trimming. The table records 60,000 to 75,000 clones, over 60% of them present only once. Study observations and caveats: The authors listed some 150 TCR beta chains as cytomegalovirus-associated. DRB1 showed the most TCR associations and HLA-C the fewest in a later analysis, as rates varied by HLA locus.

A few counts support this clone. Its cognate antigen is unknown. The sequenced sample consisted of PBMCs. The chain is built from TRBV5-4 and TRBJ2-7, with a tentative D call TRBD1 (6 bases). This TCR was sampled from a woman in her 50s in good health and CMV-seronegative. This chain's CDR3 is CASSSRTQGQVEQYF. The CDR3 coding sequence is TGTGCCAGCAGCTCACGTACGCAGGGGCAAGTCGAGCAGTACTTC.